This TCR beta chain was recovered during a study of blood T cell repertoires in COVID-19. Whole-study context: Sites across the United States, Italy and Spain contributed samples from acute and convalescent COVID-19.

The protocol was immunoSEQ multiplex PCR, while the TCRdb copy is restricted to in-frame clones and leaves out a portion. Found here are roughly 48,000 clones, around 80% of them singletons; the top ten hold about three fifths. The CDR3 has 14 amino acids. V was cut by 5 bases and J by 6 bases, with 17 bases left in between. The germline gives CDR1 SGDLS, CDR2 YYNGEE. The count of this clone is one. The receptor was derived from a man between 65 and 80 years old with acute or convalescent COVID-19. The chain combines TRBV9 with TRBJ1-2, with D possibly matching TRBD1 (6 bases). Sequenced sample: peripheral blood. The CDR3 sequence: CASSHLQGLNGYTF. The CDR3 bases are TGTGCCAGCAGTCATCTTCAGGGGTTGAATGGCTACACCTTC.